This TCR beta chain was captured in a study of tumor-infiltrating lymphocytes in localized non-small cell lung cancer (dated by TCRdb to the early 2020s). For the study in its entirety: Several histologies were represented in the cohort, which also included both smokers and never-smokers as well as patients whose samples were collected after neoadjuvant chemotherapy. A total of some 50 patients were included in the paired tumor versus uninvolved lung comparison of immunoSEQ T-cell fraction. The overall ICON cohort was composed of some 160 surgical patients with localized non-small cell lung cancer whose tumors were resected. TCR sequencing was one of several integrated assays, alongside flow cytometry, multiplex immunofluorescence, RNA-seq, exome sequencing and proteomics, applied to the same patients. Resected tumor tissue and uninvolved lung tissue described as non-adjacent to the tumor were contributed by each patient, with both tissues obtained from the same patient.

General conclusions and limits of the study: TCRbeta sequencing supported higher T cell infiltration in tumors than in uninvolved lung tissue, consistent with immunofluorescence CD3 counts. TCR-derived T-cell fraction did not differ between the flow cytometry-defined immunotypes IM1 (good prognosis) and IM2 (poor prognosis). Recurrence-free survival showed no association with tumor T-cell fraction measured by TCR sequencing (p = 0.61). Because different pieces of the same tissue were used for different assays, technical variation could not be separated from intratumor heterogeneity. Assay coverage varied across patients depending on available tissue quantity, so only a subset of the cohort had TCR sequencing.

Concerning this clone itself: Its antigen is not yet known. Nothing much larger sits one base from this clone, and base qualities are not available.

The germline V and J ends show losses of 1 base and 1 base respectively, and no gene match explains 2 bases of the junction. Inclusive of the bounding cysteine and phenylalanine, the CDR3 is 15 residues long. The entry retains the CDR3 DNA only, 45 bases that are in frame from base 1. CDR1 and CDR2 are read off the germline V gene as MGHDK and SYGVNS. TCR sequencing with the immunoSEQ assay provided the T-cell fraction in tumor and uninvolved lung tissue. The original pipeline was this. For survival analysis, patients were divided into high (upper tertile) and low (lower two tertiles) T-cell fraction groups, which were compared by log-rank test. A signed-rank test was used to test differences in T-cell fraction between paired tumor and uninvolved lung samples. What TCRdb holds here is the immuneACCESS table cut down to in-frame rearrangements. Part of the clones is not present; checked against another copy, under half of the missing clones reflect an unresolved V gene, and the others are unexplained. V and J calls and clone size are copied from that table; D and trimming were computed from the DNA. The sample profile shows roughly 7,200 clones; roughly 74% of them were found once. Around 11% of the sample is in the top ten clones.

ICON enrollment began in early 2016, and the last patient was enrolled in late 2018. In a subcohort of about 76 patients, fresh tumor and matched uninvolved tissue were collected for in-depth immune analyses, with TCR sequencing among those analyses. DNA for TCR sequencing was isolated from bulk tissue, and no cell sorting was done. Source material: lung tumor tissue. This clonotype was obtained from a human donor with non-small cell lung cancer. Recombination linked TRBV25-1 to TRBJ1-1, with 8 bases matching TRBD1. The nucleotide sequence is TGTGCCAGCAGTGAATTAGGACAGGGGAACACTGAAGCTTTCTTT. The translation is CASSELGQGNTEAFF.